The entry below gives a single TCR beta chain sequence along with its context. Its antigen specificity is not known. No qualities accompany the bases; no much larger clone lies one base away. The trial excluded patients who had a history of autoimmune disease or were on systemic immunosuppression. In every dose cohort, peripheral blood was drawn for TCR sequencing at baseline, cycle 4 day 1, and cycle 7 day 1. The samples were drawn from a first-in-human, open-label, multicenter phase I dose-escalation trial of ivuxolimab. Adults with locally advanced or metastatic melanoma, renal cell carcinoma, hepatocellular carcinoma or head and neck squamous cell carcinoma were enrolled in the trial. CD4+ and CD8+ T cells were sorted separately from peripheral blood before TCR sequencing. For CDR1 and CDR2, the germline V gene lists SGHRS and YFSETQ. Its CDR3 holds 15 amino acids, cysteine through phenylalanine. The retained sequence is limited to the CDR3, 45 bases, with the frame set at the first base. V lost 4 bases and J lost 2 bases; the stretch between them is 12 bases long.

The source of the sample is a study of OX40 agonist ivuxolimab in advanced cancers. For the wider study: Ivuxolimab, which targeted the costimulatory receptor OX40 (CD134), was an agonistic, fully human IgG2 monoclonal antibody. The paper covers the monotherapy dose-escalation part of the phase I ivuxolimab trial, which included N of about 50 patients. In the dose-escalation cohort, more than 75% of patients were male, and the mean age was around 60 years, with a range of roughly 23 to 85. The purpose of peripheral TCRbeta sequencing was to test whether ivuxolimab changed TCR sequence diversity and led to clonal T-cell expansion. Intravenous ivuxolimab was administered to patients every 2 weeks at six dose levels: 0.01, 0.1, 0.3, 1.5, 3 and 10 mg/kg. Prior anti-PD-1, anti-PD-L1 or anti-CTLA-4 therapy was permitted, and 35% to 40% of dose-escalation patients had received checkpoint inhibitors. Of the roughly 52 dose-escalation patients, hepatocellular carcinoma was present in 19, melanoma in approximately 15, renal cell carcinoma in 9 and head and neck cancer in 9. Partial responses occurred in three dose-escalation patients, of whom one had hepatocellular carcinoma and two had cutaneous melanoma. Points the paper makes about the study in general: Antigen specificity was not determined for the clonally expanded peripheral T cells. After ivuxolimab, expanded clones were on average more numerous among CD8+ T cells than among CD4+ T cells. Low levels of normalized T-cell clonal expansion were also seen in some nonresponding patients. In the 0.1-3.0 mg/kg groups, partial responders were among the patients with the lowest normalized peripheral clonal expansion, particularly in CD8+ T cells. At doses of 0.1 to 3.0 mg/kg, clonal expansion of both CD4+ and CD8+ blood T cells was observed from baseline to week 6.

To sequence the TCRbeta CDR3 region, genomic DNA was isolated from the sorted cells. The immunoSEQ Assay was used to sequence the TCRbeta CDR3 regions. The table comes from immuneACCESS by way of TCRdb, which keeps in-frame sequences with V and J called. Part of the clones is missing from these tables; in studies checked, under half for an unresolved V gene and the rest for unknown reasons. The table for this sample lists around 65,000 clones; roughly 87% of them were counted only once. The ten biggest clones cover approximately 0.33% of the sample. This clonotype originated in an adult with an advanced solid tumor such as melanoma, head and neck, liver or kidney cancer. The rearrangement combines TRBV5-1 with TRBJ1-4; the D gene is perhaps TRBD1, on 5 matching bases. The sequences come from CD4+ or CD8+ T cells sorted from blood, collected in a trial of the OX40 agonist ivuxolimab. Read as DNA, the sequence is TGCGCCAGCAGCCCCTCGGGGGGGACTAATGAAAAACTGTTTTTT. It translates to CASSPSGGTNEKLFF.